Listed below are T cell receptor beta chains from one sample, sequenced in a study of cytomegalovirus exposure and HLA in healthy donors. Clones were read by immunoSEQ multiplex PCR, and TCRdb kept only the in-frame ones, dropping some. The sample lists 160,000 or so clones, 70% to 85% seen once, with under 2.5% in the top ten. Specimen: PBMCs. These receptors were taken from a human donor in good health. Both conserved end residues are part of each CDR3. The D gene is left open where the match is weak.

J	D	V	CDR3
TRBJ1-5	NA	TRBV14	CASRDFRQGLLTQPQHF
TRBJ2-2	TRBD2	TRBV6-1	CASSPLGLGTGELFF
TRBJ1-1	TRBD1	TRBV7-2	CASSFGGQGAGTEAFF
TRBJ2-7	TRBD1	TRBV5-6	CASSPNPQGAPYEQYF
TRBJ2-4	NA	TRBV19	CASSGNPGLAKNIQYF
TRBJ2-7	NA	TRBV2	CASSGGRSYEQYF
TRBJ2-7	TRBD2	TRBV5-4	CASSLLAGGPYEQYF
TRBJ2-7	TRBD2	TRBV7-2	CASSKGPSGAYEQYF
TRBJ2-2	TRBD2	TRBV11-2	CASSPGLAGGTNTGELFF
TRBJ1-2	NA	TRBV16	CASSPDSSVGYTF
TRBJ1-2	NA	TRBV20-1	CSDRGLGGYTF
TRBJ2-5	NA	TRBV6-1	CASSEQIQETQYF
TRBJ2-2	NA	TRBV7-3	CASSLSPLVGGGVTGELFF
TRBJ1-5	TRBD1	TRBV10-3	CAISDPHRGSNQPQHF
TRBJ1-5	TRBD1	TRBV5-5	CASSGDRGLGQPQHF
TRBJ2-5	TRBD2	TRBV7-8	CASSFPSSGGQETQYF
TRBJ2-5	NA	TRBV18	CASSPTSTPRGETQYF
TRBJ2-1	NA	TRBV10-2	CASKETAMDEQFF
TRBJ2-7	TRBD1	TRBV15	CATSRDRGRYEQYF
TRBJ2-3	NA	TRBV4-1	CASSQDFGVPTDTQYF